These T cell receptor beta chains were read from a single sample in a study of response to subunit inactivated influenza vaccine. In TCRdb, the RT-PCR reads were re-called with MiXCR into one record per CDR3 protein. The table lists 650,000 to 800,000 distinct CDR3 sequences, 18% of them singletons. Sequencing used PBMCs from blood, obtained more than 4 days after vaccination. These TCRs come from a man over 45 who received an inactivated influenza vaccine. The CDR3 runs from the conserved cysteine through the conserved F or W. Fields, in order: V gene, clone size, D gene, J gene, CDR3 protein, CDR3 DNA. The D gene is left open where the match is weak. Only part of the rows carry a size: once, few, many, or a class if the clone is expanded.

V gene: TRBV5-6
clone size: NA
D gene: NA
J gene: TRBJ2-2
CDR3 protein: CASSLAVGGANTGELFF
CDR3 DNA: TGTGCCAGCAGCTTGGCTGTAGGGGGTGCGAACACCGGGGAGCTGTTTTTT

V gene: TRBV6-5
clone size: few
D gene: NA
J gene: TRBJ2-1
CDR3 protein: CASSYPTGGGEQFF
CDR3 DNA: TGTGCCAGCAGTTACCCGACGGGGGGCGGTGAGCAGTTCTTC

V gene: TRBV12-3/TRBV12-4
clone size: NA
D gene: TRBD2
J gene: TRBJ2-1
CDR3 protein: CASSPRTSTYNEQFF
CDR3 DNA: TGTGCCAGCAGTCCTCGGACTAGTACGTACAATGAGCAGTTCTTC

V gene: TRBV29-1
clone size: few
D gene: TRBD2
J gene: TRBJ2-5
CDR3 protein: CSVVGTSARETQYF
CDR3 DNA: TGCAGCGTTGTGGGGACTAGCGCCAGGGAGACCCAGTACTTC

V gene: TRBV12-3/TRBV12-4
clone size: NA
D gene: NA
J gene: TRBJ1-4
CDR3 protein: CASSSDEGPNEKLFF
CDR3 DNA: TGTGCCAGCAGTTCCGATGAGGGGCCTAATGAAAAACTGTTTTTT

V gene: TRBV20-1
clone size: few
D gene: NA
J gene: TRBJ1-5
CDR3 protein: CSARGRGTGRKSARERNQPQHF
CDR3 DNA: TGCAGTGCTAGGGGTAGAGGTACAGGCCGAAAGTCGGCAAGGGAGCGCAATCAGCCCCAGCATTTT

V gene: TRBV29-1
clone size: few
D gene: NA
J gene: TRBJ1-2
CDR3 protein: CSVDTGYGYTF
CDR3 DNA: TGCAGCGTTGACACAGGGTATGGCTACACCTTC

V gene: TRBV6-2/TRBV6-3
clone size: few
D gene: NA
J gene: TRBJ2-1
CDR3 protein: CASSAPGVWGNEQFF
CDR3 DNA: TGTGCCAGCAGTGCCCCCGGGGTTTGGGGCAATGAGCAGTTCTTC

V gene: TRBV20-1
clone size: NA
D gene: NA
J gene: TRBJ2-7
CDR3 protein: CSARRQGWTYEQYF
CDR3 DNA: TGCAGTGCTAGACGCCAGGGGTGGACCTACGAGCAGTACTTC

V gene: TRBV5-1
clone size: NA
D gene: NA
J gene: TRBJ1-1
CDR3 protein: CASSLAAGPTEAFF
CDR3 DNA: TGCGCCAGCAGCTTGGCGGCAGGGCCCACTGAAGCTTTCTTT

V gene: TRBV20-1
clone size: once
D gene: NA
J gene: TRBJ1-4
CDR3 protein: CSARGGQKKLFF
CDR3 DNA: TGCAGTGCTAGAGGGGGACAAAAAAAACTGTTTTTT

V gene: TRBV3-1
clone size: NA
D gene: TRBD2
J gene: TRBJ2-1
CDR3 protein: CASSQAGGYQFF
CDR3 DNA: TGTGCCAGCAGCCAAGCGGGGGGTTACCAGTTCTTC

V gene: TRBV5-6
clone size: NA
D gene: NA
J gene: TRBJ2-5
CDR3 protein: CASSLAPGGETQYF
CDR3 DNA: TGTGCCAGCAGTTTAGCGCCAGGGGGGGAGACCCAGTACTTC

V gene: TRBV20-1
clone size: many
D gene: TRBD1
J gene: TRBJ1-6
CDR3 protein: CSAREGTASYNSPLHF
CDR3 DNA: TGCAGTGCTAGGGAGGGGACAGCCAGCTATAATTCACCCCTCCACTTT

V gene: TRBV7-9
clone size: many
D gene: NA
J gene: TRBJ2-2
CDR3 protein: CASSLIGILTTTGELFF
CDR3 DNA: TGTGCCAGCAGCTTAATTGGAATCTTAACTACAACCGGGGAGCTGTTTTTT

V gene: TRBV10-1
clone size: many
D gene: NA
J gene: TRBJ2-2
CDR3 protein: CASSHTGSGELFF
CDR3 DNA: TGCGCCAGCAGCCACACAGGGTCCGGGGAGCTGTTTTTT

V gene: TRBV4-2
clone size: NA
D gene: NA
J gene: TRBJ2-3
CDR3 protein: CAMGPGPDTDTQYF
CDR3 DNA: TGTGCCATGGGCCCCGGGCCCGACACAGATACGCAGTATTTT

V gene: TRBV5-1
clone size: few
D gene: TRBD1
J gene: TRBJ2-7
CDR3 protein: CASSPTGQHYEQYF
CDR3 DNA: TGCGCCAGCAGCCCCACGGGACAGCACTACGAGCAGTACTTC

V gene: TRBV7-3
clone size: NA
D gene: TRBD2
J gene: TRBJ2-1
CDR3 protein: CASSLTGTGGSVDEQFF
CDR3 DNA: TGTGCCAGCAGCTTAACCGGCACTGGCGGGAGCGTCGATGAGCAGTTCTTC

V gene: TRBV18
clone size: few
D gene: NA
J gene: TRBJ2-3
CDR3 protein: CASSPNSPGSTDTQYF
CDR3 DNA: TGTGCCAGCTCACCAAACTCGCCGGGAAGCACAGATACGCAGTATTTT

V gene: TRBV12-3/TRBV12-4
clone size: few
D gene: NA
J gene: TRBJ2-1
CDR3 protein: CASSYGYEQFF
CDR3 DNA: TGTGCCAGCAGTTACGGGTATGAGCAGTTCTTC

V gene: TRBV5-6
clone size: few
D gene: NA
J gene: TRBJ2-3
CDR3 protein: CASSLEGPGGGTSTDTQYF
CDR3 DNA: TGTGCCAGCAGCTTGGAGGGCCCTGGCGGGGGCACTAGCACAGATACGCAGTATTTT

V gene: TRBV20-1
clone size: few
D gene: NA
J gene: TRBJ2-2
CDR3 protein: CSARQGHGELFF
CDR3 DNA: TGCAGTGCCCGGCAGGGGCACGGGGAGCTGTTTTTT

V gene: TRBV5-1
clone size: few
D gene: NA
J gene: TRBJ1-1
CDR3 protein: CASSLLSAGRNTEAFF
CDR3 DNA: TGCGCCAGCAGCTTGCTGAGCGCAGGACGGAACACTGAAGCTTTCTTT

V gene: TRBV10-3
clone size: few
D gene: NA
J gene: TRBJ2-2
CDR3 protein: CAISVQGKTGELFF
CDR3 DNA: TGTGCCATCAGTGTGCAGGGGAAGACCGGGGAGCTGTTTTTT

V gene: TRBV5-1
clone size: many
D gene: NA
J gene: TRBJ2-7
CDR3 protein: CASSLVSDYEQYF
CDR3 DNA: TGCGCCAGCAGCTTGGTTAGCGATTACGAGCAGTACTTC

V gene: TRBV20-1
clone size: once
D gene: NA
J gene: TRBJ2-3
CDR3 protein: CSAMEGGIKGDTQYF
CDR3 DNA: TGCAGTGCTATGGAGGGGGGAATAAAAGGAGATACGCAGTATTTT

V gene: TRBV11-2
clone size: NA
D gene: NA
J gene: TRBJ2-4
CDR3 protein: CASSPRRGGVAKNIQYF
CDR3 DNA: TGTGCCAGCAGCCCCCGAAGAGGGGGGGTAGCCAAAAACATTCAGTACTTC

V gene: TRBV7-9
clone size: many
D gene: NA
J gene: TRBJ1-2
CDR3 protein: CASSLGQGRYGYTF
CDR3 DNA: TGTGCCAGCAGCTTAGGGCAGGGGAGATATGGCTACACCTTC

V gene: TRBV9
clone size: once
D gene: TRBD2
J gene: TRBJ2-1
CDR3 protein: CASSVVGTPFSGGRPSEQFF
CDR3 DNA: TGTGCCAGCAGCGTAGTTGGGACCCCTTTTTCTGGCGGGAGACCAAGTGAGCAGTTCTTC

V gene: TRBV28
clone size: NA
D gene: NA
J gene: TRBJ2-2
CDR3 protein: CTSSLISGVNTGELFF
CDR3 DNA: TGTACCAGCAGTTTAATCTCGGGCGTGAACACCGGGGAGCTGTTTTTT

V gene: TRBV12-3/TRBV12-4
clone size: NA
D gene: NA
J gene: TRBJ2-7
CDR3 protein: CASTQEGGGEQYF
CDR3 DNA: TGTGCCAGCACGCAAGAGGGGGGGGGTGAGCAGTACTTC

V gene: TRBV4-3
clone size: few
D gene: TRBD2
J gene: TRBJ2-3
CDR3 protein: CASSLGEGEGDTQYF
CDR3 DNA: TGCGCCAGCAGCCTAGGGGAGGGCGAAGGAGATACGCAGTATTTT

V gene: TRBV14
clone size: NA
D gene: NA
J gene: TRBJ2-1
CDR3 protein: CASSQAVYNEQFF
CDR3 DNA: TGTGCCAGCAGCCAAGCTGTTTACAATGAGCAGTTCTTC

V gene: TRBV7-2
clone size: few
D gene: TRBD1
J gene: TRBJ2-7
CDR3 protein: CASSLIRDRFYEQYF
CDR3 DNA: TGTGCCAGCAGCTTGATCCGGGACAGGTTCTACGAGCAGTACTTC

V gene: TRBV10-2
clone size: few
D gene: NA
J gene: TRBJ1-1
CDR3 protein: CASSEIRGAEAFF
CDR3 DNA: TGCGCCAGCAGTGAGATCAGGGGCGCCGAAGCTTTCTTT

V gene: TRBV4-2
clone size: few
D gene: NA
J gene: TRBJ1-2
CDR3 protein: CASSRGWGYGYTF
CDR3 DNA: TGTGCCAGCAGCCGCGGATGGGGCTATGGCTACACCTTC

V gene: TRBV20-1
clone size: many
D gene: NA
J gene: TRBJ2-7
CDR3 protein: CSARVNRDRYEQYF
CDR3 DNA: TGCAGTGCTAGAGTAAACAGGGACCGGTACGAGCAGTACTTC

V gene: TRBV20-1
clone size: few
D gene: NA
J gene: TRBJ1-4
CDR3 protein: CSAREGLGRAHLF
CDR3 DNA: TGCAGTGCTAGAGAAGGTTTAGGCAGGGCTCACCTTTTT

V gene: TRBV20-1
clone size: few
D gene: TRBD1
J gene: TRBJ2-7
CDR3 protein: CSADFVLQGSSYEQYF
CDR3 DNA: TGCAGTGCCGACTTCGTATTACAGGGGAGCTCCTACGAGCAGTACTTC

V gene: TRBV24-1
clone size: NA
D gene: TRBD1
J gene: TRBJ2-1
CDR3 protein: CATSGPNRGRGEQFF
CDR3 DNA: TGTGCCACCAGTGGTCCTAACAGGGGGCGGGGAGAGCAGTTCTTC

V gene: TRBV9
clone size: few
D gene: NA
J gene: TRBJ2-3
CDR3 protein: CASSSDSARTDTQYF
CDR3 DNA: TGTGCCAGCAGCTCGGACAGTGCCCGCACAGATACGCAGTATTTT

V gene: TRBV12-3/TRBV12-4
clone size: NA
D gene: TRBD2
J gene: TRBJ2-1
CDR3 protein: CASSTSGVYNEQFF
CDR3 DNA: TGTGCCAGCAGCACTAGCGGGGTATACAATGAGCAGTTCTTC

V gene: TRBV25-1
clone size: NA
D gene: TRBD2
J gene: TRBJ2-5
CDR3 protein: CASSGAGRRTVETQYF
CDR3 DNA: TGTGCCAGCAGTGGAGCGGGACGCAGGACGGTGGAGACCCAGTACTTC

V gene: TRBV10-3
clone size: few
D gene: TRBD1
J gene: TRBJ1-4
CDR3 protein: CAISPGQMNEKLFF
CDR3 DNA: TGTGCCATCAGTCCGGGACAGATGAATGAAAAACTGTTTTTT

V gene: TRBV28
clone size: NA
D gene: NA
J gene: TRBJ2-7
CDR3 protein: CASSPDSDEQYF
CDR3 DNA: TGTGCCAGCAGCCCTGACAGCGACGAGCAGTACTTC

V gene: TRBV5-6
clone size: NA
D gene: TRBD2
J gene: TRBJ2-5
CDR3 protein: CASSLTSGSHVAETQYF
CDR3 DNA: TGTGCCAGCAGCTTGACTAGCGGGAGCCATGTCGCAGAGACCCAGTACTTC

V gene: TRBV6-5
clone size: many
D gene: NA
J gene: TRBJ1-5
CDR3 protein: CASSYGSNQPQHF
CDR3 DNA: TGTGCCAGCAGTTATGGAAGCAATCAGCCCCAGCATTTT

V gene: TRBV25-1
clone size: few
D gene: TRBD1
J gene: TRBJ1-2
CDR3 protein: CASSEYRGGGYGYTF
CDR3 DNA: TGTGCCAGCAGTGAATACCGAGGGGGCGGCTATGGCTACACCTTC

V gene: TRBV11-2
clone size: NA
D gene: NA
J gene: TRBJ2-7
CDR3 protein: CASSLEVGSYEQYF
CDR3 DNA: TGTGCCAGCAGCTTAGAAGTTGGGTCCTACGAGCAGTACTTC

V gene: TRBV20-1
clone size: NA
D gene: NA
J gene: TRBJ1-1
CDR3 protein: CSARDYLKGNTEAFF
CDR3 DNA: TGCAGTGCTAGAGACTATCTAAAGGGGAACACTGAAGCTTTCTTT

V gene: TRBV7-3
clone size: few
D gene: NA
J gene: TRBJ2-7
CDR3 protein: CASSPGIGGYEQYF
CDR3 DNA: TGTGCCAGCAGCCCGGGAATCGGGGGTTACGAGCAGTACTTC

V gene: TRBV7-9
clone size: NA
D gene: NA
J gene: TRBJ2-1
CDR3 protein: CASSALNNEQFF
CDR3 DNA: TGTGCCAGCAGCGCCCTCAACAATGAGCAGTTCTTC

V gene: TRBV27
clone size: NA
D gene: TRBD1
J gene: TRBJ2-5
CDR3 protein: CASSPRTGSRPETQYF
CDR3 DNA: TGTGCCAGCAGTCCCCGGACAGGGTCGCGCCCAGAGACCCAGTACTTC

V gene: TRBV20-1
clone size: NA
D gene: NA
J gene: TRBJ1-6
CDR3 protein: CSAALVVGNSPLHF
CDR3 DNA: TGCAGTGCAGCCCTCGTAGTGGGTAATTCACCCCTCCACTTT

V gene: TRBV2
clone size: NA
D gene: NA
J gene: TRBJ1-2
CDR3 protein: CASRGTGSYGYTF
CDR3 DNA: TGTGCCAGCAGGGGAACAGGGAGTTATGGCTACACCTTC

V gene: TRBV12-3/TRBV12-4
clone size: few
D gene: NA
J gene: TRBJ2-7
CDR3 protein: CASRERGSETYEQYF
CDR3 DNA: TGTGCCAGCAGGGAAAGGGGTTCCGAAACCTACGAGCAGTACTTC

V gene: TRBV29-1
clone size: NA
D gene: TRBD2
J gene: TRBJ2-5
CDR3 protein: CSVGAGTSGGYTETQYF
CDR3 DNA: TGCAGCGTTGGGGCGGGGACTAGCGGGGGGTACACAGAGACCCAGTACTTC

V gene: TRBV6-2/TRBV6-3
clone size: many
D gene: NA
J gene: TRBJ2-1
CDR3 protein: CASSPDWINEQFF
CDR3 DNA: TGTGCCAGCAGCCCGGACTGGATCAATGAGCAGTTCTTC

V gene: TRBV9
clone size: few
D gene: TRBD1
J gene: TRBJ2-5
CDR3 protein: CASSQSGGAGETQYF
CDR3 DNA: TGTGCCAGCAGCCAATCAGGGGGCGCGGGAGAGACCCAGTACTTC